This T cell receptor (beta chain) was sequenced during a study of regulatory T cells in long-lasting Graves disease. Study conclusions and caveats: Persistent Graves' patients possessed reduced TCR diversity relative to recently diagnosed ones.

The CDR3 consists of 17 residues. Trimming left V 0 bases short and J 2 bases short, with 17 bases between. Germline V lookup: CDR1 SGHTA, CDR2 FQGNSA. Time point given: newly diagnosed GD, antithyroid drugs for less than 3 months. Isolated PBMC RNA provided the starting material for the TCR library. With iRepertoire HTBI primers and Arm-PCR of CDR3 regions, TCR beta libraries were built. One entry per CDR3 protein results from TCRdb running MiXCR on the multiplex PCR reads. The sample records a few hundred thousand distinct CDR3 sequences, 10% to 15% being singletons. This clonotype was counted a few times. Its antigen remains unidentified. This sample also belongs to another study, concerning T cells in Graves' hyperthyroidism and ophthalmopathy. That work contributes: The study enrolled patients aged 18 to 65 with newly diagnosed hyperthyroidism of under 2 months' duration. Also found in blood were most expanded thyroid clonotypes above 0.001.

The chain uses TRBV7-2 and TRBJ2-7; TRBD2 might be the D (5 bases). This sequence originates from a woman aged 18-35 years with Graves disease. The source material was peripheral blood mononuclear cells (PBMCs), sampled at new diagnosis, from a patient treated with antithyroid drugs. In DNA form, the CDR3 reads TGTGCCAGCAGCTTAGCGACGGGGTTCCCCTTTCCCTACGAGCAGTACTTC. Translated: CASSLATGFPFPYEQYF.